A selection of T cell receptor beta chains follows, all from one sample in a study of shared clonotypes between healthy human individuals. Repertoires were generated with immunoSEQ multiplex PCR, while TCRdb's copy carries only in-frame clones and drops some. The repertoire holds a few hundred thousand clones, with around 95% as singletons. The sample comprised naive CD8+ T cells sorted from blood. These receptors originate from a woman aged 25-40 years in good health. The CDR3 runs from the conserved cysteine through the conserved F or W. A D gene is named only where the DNA matches it firmly. Some rows mark clone size as missing; the rest say once, few, many or name a class of expanded clone.

>.|.|TRBV5-4|TRBJ2-5
CASSEGGFAETQYF
TGTGCCAGCAGCGAAGGGGGTTTTGCGGAGACCCAGTACTTC
>.|.|TRBV6-5|TRBJ2-3
CASSSVGGADTQYF
TGTGCCAGCAGCTCAGTGGGGGGCGCAGATACGCAGTATTTT
>.|.|TRBV7-6|TRBJ2-7
CASSSGTGTEQYF
TGTGCCAGCAGCTCGGGAACAGGGACCGAGCAGTACTTC
>.|.|TRBV11-2|TRBJ2-1
CASSLEDGIAEGEQFF
TGTGCCAGCAGCTTAGAAGACGGCATCGCCGAGGGTGAGCAGTTCTTC
>.|.|TRBV2|TRBJ2-3
CASRERQEVSTDTQYF
TGTGCCAGCAGGGAAAGACAGGAAGTGAGCACAGATACGCAGTATTTT
>TRBD2|.|TRBV9|TRBJ2-7
CASSAGLAGTFEQYF
TGTGCCAGCAGCGCCGGACTAGCGGGAACGTTTGAGCAGTACTTC
>.|.|TRBV30|TRBJ2-3
CAWSAGLGDTQYF
TGTGCCTGGAGTGCTGGTCTTGGAGATACGCAGTATTTT
>.|.|TRBV2|TRBJ2-2
CASSELYRDTGELFF
TGTGCCAGCAGTGAATTATACAGGGACACCGGGGAGCTGTTTTTT
>.|.|TRBV13|TRBJ2-7
CASSARQVSYEQYF
TGTGCCAGCAGCGCCCGACAGGTCTCCTACGAGCAGTACTTC
>.|.|TRBV7-9|TRBJ2-1
CASSLGTGDNEQFF
TGTGCCAGCAGCTTAGGCACGGGAGACAATGAGCAGTTCTTC
>.|.|TRBV7-2|TRBJ2-2
CASSLGLAGELFF
TGTGCCAGCAGCTTAGGGCTCGCCGGGGAGCTGTTTTTT
>TRBD2|.|TRBV6-7|TRBJ2-7
CASHPQAGVESYEQYF
TGTGCCAGCCATCCCCAAGCGGGAGTTGAATCCTACGAGCAGTACTTC
>TRBD2|once|TRBV10-2|TRBJ2-7
CASGGTSFYEQYF
TGCGCCAGTGGCGGGACTAGTTTCTACGAGCAGTACTTC
>.|.|TRBV6-5|TRBJ1-1
CASSPSGNTEAFF
TGTGCCAGCAGTCCCTCAGGGAACACTGAAGCTTTCTTT
>.|.|TRBV11-2|TRBJ2-1
CASSPGYNEQFF
TGTGCCAGCAGCCCCGGGTACAATGAGCAGTTCTTC
>TRBD1|.|TRBV6-5|TRBJ1-2
CASSYVGGDYGYTF
TGTGCCAGCAGTTACGTAGGGGGCGACTATGGCTACACCTTC
>TRBD2|.|TRBV29-1|TRBJ2-5
CSVEGGRAGEKTQYF
TGCAGCGTTGAAGGAGGAAGAGCGGGAGAGAAGACCCAGTACTTC
>TRBD1|.|TRBV7-9|TRBJ2-7
CASSLAGRGFTYEQYF
TGTGCCAGCAGCCTAGCCGGCAGGGGGTTCACCTACGAGCAGTACTTC
>.|.|TRBV13|TRBJ2-7
CASSLQRDYEQYF
TGTGCCAGCAGCTTACAGAGGGACTACGAGCAGTACTTC
>.|.|TRBV7-8|TRBJ2-7
CASSPAPGSYEQYF
TGTGCCAGCAGCCCCGCTCCGGGATCCTACGAGCAGTACTTC
>.|.|TRBV7-8|TRBJ1-1
CASSLSAGFTEAFF
TGTGCCAGCAGCTTATCTGCAGGGTTCACTGAAGCTTTCTTT
>.|.|TRBV5-6|TRBJ2-1
CASSPITGETYNEQFF
TGTGCCAGCAGCCCCATTACGGGGGAGACGTACAATGAGCAGTTCTTC
>.|.|TRBV6-6|TRBJ1-1
CASSYSEAYTEAFF
TGTGCCAGCAGTTATTCAGAGGCGTACACTGAAGCTTTCTTT
>TRBD2|.|TRBV27|TRBJ2-3
CASRPLAGGPGDTQYF
TGTGCCAGCAGACCACTAGCGGGAGGGCCTGGAGATACGCAGTATTTT
>.|.|TRBV18|TRBJ2-3
CASSPEAGFTDTQYF
TGTGCCAGCTCACCAGAGGCAGGATTCACAGATACGCAGTATTTT
>TRBD1|.|TRBV2|TRBJ1-4
CARGTATNEKLFF
TGTGCCAGAGGGACAGCAACTAATGAAAAACTGTTTTTT
>.|.|TRBV6-5|TRBJ1-2
CASSYGGGKDGYTF
TGTGCCAGCAGTTACGGTGGGGGCAAGGATGGCTACACCTTC
>TRBD1|.|TRBV13|TRBJ2-6
CASSLGTGYSGANVLTF
TGTGCCAGCAGCTTAGGGACAGGGTACTCTGGGGCCAACGTCCTGACTTTC
>.|.|TRBV27|TRBJ2-7
CASSLGGVASYEQYF
TGTGCCAGCAGTTTAGGTGGGGTCGCATCATACGAGCAGTACTTC
>.|.|TRBV5-5|TRBJ1-1
CASSLPTNTEAFF
TGTGCCAGCAGCTTGCCTACGAACACTGAAGCTTTCTTT
>TRBD1|.|TRBV28|TRBJ1-2
CASSFPSGGAFYGYTF
TGTGCCAGCAGTTTCCCCTCAGGGGGCGCTTTTTATGGCTACACCTTC
>.|.|TRBV7-9|TRBJ2-5
CASSIGGYQETQYF
TGTGCCAGCAGCATAGGGGGGTACCAAGAGACCCAGTACTTC
>TRBD2|.|TRBV5-6|TRBJ2-1
CASTLGGRGDNEQFF
TGTGCCAGCACCCTTGGCGGGAGGGGGGACAATGAGCAGTTCTTC
>.|.|TRBV11-3|TRBJ2-3
CASRDLCPDRDTQYF
TGTGCCAGCAGGGATCTGTGTCCGGACAGAGATACGCAGTATTTT
>.|.|TRBV11-1|TRBJ2-1
CASSTDLINEQFF
TGTGCCAGCAGTACGGACCTGATCAATGAGCAGTTCTTC
>.|.|TRBV2|TRBJ2-1
CARHQNPDQTHNEQFF
TGTGCCCGCCACCAGAATCCGGACCAAACGCACAATGAGCAGTTCTTC
>TRBD2|.|TRBV14|TRBJ2-7
CASRLAGAYEQYF
TGTGCCAGCAGACTAGCGGGGGCCTACGAGCAGTACTTC
>.|.|TRBV5-1|TRBJ2-3
CASSLAAAESDGDTQYF
TGCGCCAGCAGCTTGGCCGCGGCGGAATCAGACGGAGATACGCAGTATTTT
>TRBD2|once|TRBV13|TRBJ2-1
CASSLIPSGTHLNEQFF
TGTGCCAGCAGCTTAATCCCTAGCGGGACGCACCTCAATGAGCAGTTCTTC
>.|.|TRBV5-4|TRBJ2-3
CASIGGTDTQYF
TGTGCCAGCATAGGGGGCACAGATACGCAGTATTTT